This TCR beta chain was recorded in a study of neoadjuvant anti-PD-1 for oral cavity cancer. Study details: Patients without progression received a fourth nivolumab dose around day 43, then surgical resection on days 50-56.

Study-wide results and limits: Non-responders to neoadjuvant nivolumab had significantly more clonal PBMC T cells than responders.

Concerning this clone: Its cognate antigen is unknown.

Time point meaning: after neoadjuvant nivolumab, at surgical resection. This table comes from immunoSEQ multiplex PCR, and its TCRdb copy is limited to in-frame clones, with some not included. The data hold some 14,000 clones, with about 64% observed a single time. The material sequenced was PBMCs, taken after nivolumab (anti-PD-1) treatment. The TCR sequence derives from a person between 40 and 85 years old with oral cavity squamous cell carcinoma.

The CDR3 DNA is TGTGCCATCAGTGAGTCACAGAGTAACAATGAGCAGTTCTTC. Residues: CAISESQSNNEQFF. V gene TRBV10-3 combines with J gene TRBJ2-1; D remains ambiguous. CDR1 is ENHRY and CDR2 is SYGVKD in the germline V gene. V lost 0 bases and J 5 bases, leaving 8 bases between the germline ends. This CDR3 spans 14 amino acids.